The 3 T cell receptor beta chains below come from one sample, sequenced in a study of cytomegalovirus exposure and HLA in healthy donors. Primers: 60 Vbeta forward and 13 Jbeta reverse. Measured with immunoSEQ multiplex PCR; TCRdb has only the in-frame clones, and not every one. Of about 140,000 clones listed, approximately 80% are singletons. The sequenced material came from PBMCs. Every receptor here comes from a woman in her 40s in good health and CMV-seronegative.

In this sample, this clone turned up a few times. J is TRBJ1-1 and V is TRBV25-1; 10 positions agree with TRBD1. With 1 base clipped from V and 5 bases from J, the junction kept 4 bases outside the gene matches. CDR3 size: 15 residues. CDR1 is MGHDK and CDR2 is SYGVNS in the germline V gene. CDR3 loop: CASSEWGQGRTEAFF. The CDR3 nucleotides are TGTGCCAGCAGTGAATGGGGACAGGGGAGGACTGAAGCTTTCTTT.

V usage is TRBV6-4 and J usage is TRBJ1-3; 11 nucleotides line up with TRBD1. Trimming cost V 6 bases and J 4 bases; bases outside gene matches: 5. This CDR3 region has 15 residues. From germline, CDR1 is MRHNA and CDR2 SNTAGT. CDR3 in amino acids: CASSPDRGPGNTIYF. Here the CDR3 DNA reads TGTGCCAGCAGCCCGGACAGGGGGCCAGGAAACACCATATATTTT.

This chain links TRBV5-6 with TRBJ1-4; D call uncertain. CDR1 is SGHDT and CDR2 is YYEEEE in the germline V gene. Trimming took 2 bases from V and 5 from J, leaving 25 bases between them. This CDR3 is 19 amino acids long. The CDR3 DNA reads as TGTGCCAGCAGCTTTCGCTTCGGGAGGCGGTTATTCGGAAATGAAAAACTGTTTTTT. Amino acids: CASSFRFGRRLFGNEKLFF.